A single sample is the source of the 4 T cell receptor beta chains below, sequenced in a study of blood T cell repertoires in COVID-19. Data came from immunoSEQ multiplex PCR; TCRdb stores just in-frame clones and leaves some out. The sample consists of around 62,000 clones, roughly 92% of them appearing once. Sample: peripheral blood. The receptors were sampled from a man aged 65 to 79 with active COVID-19.

The chain is built from TRBV5-6 and TRBJ1-1, with 7 bases that match TRBD1. Germline V CDR1 and CDR2: SGHDT, YYEEEE. V dropped 4 bases and J dropped 4; count of bases not matched to a gene: 16. The CDR3 sequence is 17 residues long. The DNA of the CDR3 is TGTGCCAGCAGCCCGAGGACAGGAAATTTGGTTGGCACTGAAGCTTTCTTT. Its translation: CASSPRTGNLVGTEAFF.

The chain is built from TRBV28 and TRBJ1-2, with D maybe TRBD1 (6 bases). The V gene lost 10 bases and the J gene lost 5 bases, with 14 bases spanning the gap. The CDR3 covers 12 residues. Germline lookup yields CDR1 MDHEN and CDR2 SYDVKM. The CDR3 DNA is TGTGCCACCTTCGACAGGCTTTATGGCTACACCTTC. It codes for CATFDRLYGYTF.

The chain recombines TRBV3-1 (or the pseudogene TRBV3-2) with TRBJ1-1, with D possibly being TRBD1 (6 bases). The CDR3 runs to 16 residues. V shed 1 base and J shed 0 bases, with 12 bases lying between them. From germline, CDR1 is LGHDT and CDR2 YNNKEL (reference sequence). The CDR3 coding sequence is TGTGCCAGCAGCCAAGCGGGGGGGGCCGTGAACACTGAAGCTTTCTTT. This codes for CASSQAGGAVNTEAFF.

This sequence joins TRBV6-2 or TRBV6-3 and TRBJ2-7, with D unresolved. Trimming removed 6 bases at V and 3 bases at J, with 6 bases between. The germline V gene encodes CDR1 MNHEY and CDR2 SVGEGT. The CDR3 runs 11 residues. In DNA, the CDR3 is TGTGCCAGCAGCCCCCACTACGAGCAGTACTTC. The encoded protein is CASSPHYEQYF.